The 24 T cell receptor beta chains in this list originate from one sample, sequenced in a study of blood T cells in healthy people across ages. For the second PCR, which ran for about 6 to 11 cycles, a sample-barcoded 5' primer and a J-beta primer mix were used. From the 5' RACE reads, TCRdb called clonotypes with MiXCR, one entry per CDR3 protein. The repertoire holds about 1.4 million distinct CDR3 sequences, with roughly 64% as singletons. Sequencing was carried out using blood. The receptors shown here come from a man aged 18 to 30 in good health.

J is TRBJ1-1 and V is TRBV7-9; TRBD1 aligns across 7 bases. The CDR3 loop spans 14 amino acids. Losses at the gene ends were 3 bases for V and 3 bases for J; bases not matched to a gene: 4. Germline CDR1 SEHNR, CDR2 FQNEAQ (reference sequence). The CDR3 coding sequence is TGTGCCAGCAGCTTCCAGGGGGGTGACACTGAAGCTTTCTTT. Protein product: CASSFQGGDTEAFF.

About this clonotype itself: This could be a read error, since a much larger clone is one nucleotide away. The chain links TRBV6-1 to TRBJ2-3; the match to TRBD1 covers 7 bases. Germline-derived CDR1 and CDR2 are MNHNS and SASEGT. V shed 7 bases, J shed 6 bases, and the junction held 13 bases outside the gene matches. This CDR3 comprises 15 residues. The CDR3 DNA is TGTGCCAGCATTACGGGACAGCTTGAAGCCGATACGCAGTATTTT. Encoded protein: CASITGQLEADTQYF.

CDR3 residues: CASSPPSGGQETQYF. The DNA for the CDR3 is TGTGCCAGCAGCCCTCCTAGCGGAGGACAAGAGACCCAGTACTTC. The chain combines TRBV4-2 with TRBJ2-5; 7 positions agree with TRBD2. Germline V gene sequence: CDR1 LGHNA, CDR2 YNFKEQ. The CDR3 has 15 amino acids. Germline trimming cut 4 bases from V and 2 bases from J; bases unmatched to any gene: 7.

The chain employs TRBV13 and TRBJ2-7, with D uncertain. Germline CDR1 reads PRHDT; CDR2 reads FYEKMQ (reference sequence). The CDR3 runs 14 residues. Trimming took 5 bases from V and 3 from J, leaving 14 bases between them. The DNA for the CDR3 is TGTGCCAGCAGCGTCGCCGATCTTAACTACGAGCAGTACTTC. Residues: CASSVADLNYEQYF.

The CDR3 sequence is CSATLAPYSRERSYEQYF. CDR3 coding DNA: TGCAGTGCCACCCTCGCCCCTTACTCGCGGGAGCGCTCCTACGAGCAGTACTTC. The chain couples TRBV20-1 to TRBJ2-5; 7 bases align to TRBD2. The J call is doubtful: the DNA matches TRBJ2-7 better. The CDR3 is made up of 18 amino acids. Germline CDR1 and CDR2: DFQATT and SNEGSKA (reference sequence).

CDR3 in amino acids: CSATDLASGEQFF. The CDR3 nucleotides are TGCAGTGCTACGGATCTAGCAAGCGGTGAGCAGTTCTTC. The chain joins TRBV20-1 to TRBJ2-1; D might be TRBD2 (5 bases). V was shortened by 4 bases and J by 9 bases, with 16 bases between the two germline ends. The CDR3 is 13 amino acids. Germline CDR1 and CDR2: DFQATT and SNEGSKA (reference sequence).

J is TRBJ2-7 and V is TRBV3-1; D uncertain. The germline CDR1 and CDR2 sequences are LGHDT and YNNKEL (reference sequence). This CDR3 is built from 14 residues. V lost 1 base, J lost 3 bases, and 10 bases lay in between. The DNA for the CDR3 is TGTGCCAGCAGCCAAGTGCAAGGGAACTACGAGCAGTACTTC. Protein: CASSQVQGNYEQYF.

CDR3 residues: CASSERITYEQYF. In nucleotides, the CDR3 is TGTGCCAGCAGCGAGCGTATAACCTACGAGCAGTACTTC. The chain carries TRBV25-1 and TRBJ2-5; D remains unclear. TRBJ2-7 matches the DNA end more closely, so the J call is doubtful. Germline CDR1 is MGHDK and CDR2 is SYGVNS. The CDR3 consists of 13 residues.

This clonotype has more than one count but fewer than ten. The rearrangement links TRBV6-6 to TRBJ2-5; 9 bases fit TRBD1. CDR3 length: 16 residues. After removal of 1 base from V and 2 bases from J, the junction contained 5 bases not matched to a gene. Germline CDR1 is MNHNY and CDR2 is SVGAGI (reference sequence). The CDR3 sequence: CASSYLGQGIQETQYF. The CDR3 coding sequence is TGTGCCAGCAGTTACTTGGGACAGGGCATTCAAGAGACCCAGTACTTC.

This rearrangement joins TRBV29-1 to TRBJ2-1; TRBD2 agrees at 10 bases. Germline CDR1 and CDR2: SQVTM and ANQGSEA. Trimming removed 6 bases from V and 7 bases from J; junction bases left unmatched: 9. This CDR3 region has 14 residues. DNA for the CDR3: TGCAGCGTGGCCGGGACTAGCGTAGTTAATGAGCAGTTCTTC. This encodes CSVAGTSVVNEQFF.

The V call is TRBV3-1, the J call TRBJ2-7; 8 bases are shared with TRBD1. The trim removed 1 base at V and 9 bases at J, leaving 5 bases unmatched. The CDR3 covers 13 residues. Germline values: CDR1 LGHDT, CDR2 YNNKEL (reference sequence). Here the CDR3 DNA reads TGTGCCAGCAGCCAAGGGGACAGGTCGGGGCAGTACTTC. Its protein product is CASSQGDRSGQYF.

This clonotype was detected only once. This chain connects TRBV7-6 to TRBJ2-1; 11 nucleotides align to TRBD2. The CDR3 is made up of 15 amino acids. Germline assignment: CDR1 SGHVS and CDR2 FNYEAQ. Germline trimming cut 5 bases from V and 8 bases from J; bases unmatched to any gene: 8. The CDR3 nucleotides read TGTGCCAGCAGCAATAGCGGGGGGGCCCGGGATGAGCAGTTCTTC. Translation gives CASSNSGGARDEQFF.

This chain connects TRBV6-2 or TRBV6-3 to TRBJ2-5; TRBD1 aligns across 8 bases. The closer fit of TRBJ2-7 to the DNA end suggests the J call may be wrong. The CDR3 is 15 amino acids. Germline CDR1 is MNHEY and CDR2 is SVGEGT. The CDR3 loop is CASRPTGTGSFEQYF. The CDR3 DNA is TGTGCCAGCAGACCAACCGGGACAGGTTCGTTCGAGCAGTACTTC.

This clonotype has a single count. V is TRBV6-5 and J is TRBJ2-7; 7 bases are shared with TRBD1. The J call may be faulty, since TRBJ2-5 better matches the DNA end. The CDR3 loop spans 14 amino acids. Germline-derived CDR1 and CDR2 are MNHEY and SVGAGI. CDR3 DNA sequence: TGTGCCAGCAGTAATGGACAGGCAGGCGAGACCCAGTACTTC. This encodes CASSNGQAGETQYF.

This clonotype came up a few times. V usage is TRBV4-1 and J usage is TRBJ1-5, with D possibly being TRBD1 (5 bases). The germline gives CDR1 MGHRA, CDR2 YSYEKL. CDR3 length: 15 residues. V was cut by 5 bases and J by 6 bases, with 17 bases left in between. The CDR3 DNA reads TGCGCCAGCAGCTCTGGGGCCGCAGCAGGTCAGCCCCAGCATTTT. Amino acids: CASSSGAAAGQPQHF.

The V call is TRBV10-3, the J call TRBJ2-1, with TRBD2 identical over 8 bases. The V and J ends lost 5 bases and 8 bases, in that order; junction bases with no gene match: 5. This CDR3 has 13 residues. CDR1 and CDR2 from the germline V gene are ENHRY and SYGVKD. The CDR3 sequence is CAISPLAGDEQFF. CDR3 nucleotides: TGTGCCATCAGTCCGCTAGCGGGCGATGAGCAGTTCTTC.

V is TRBV7-9 and J is TRBJ1-1; D is ambiguous. This CDR3 is built from 12 residues. Trimming shortened V by 3 bases and J by 10 bases, and 12 bases separated the two germline ends. Per germline, CDR1 SEHNR and CDR2 FQNEAQ (reference sequence). The CDR3 region has the DNA TGTGCCAGCAGCTTGGAGATCTGGGGAGCTTTCTTT. Translation gives CASSLEIWGAFF.

V usage is TRBV20-1 and J usage is TRBJ1-2, with a tentative D call TRBD1 (6 bases). Looked up from germline, CDR1 is DFQATT and CDR2 is SNEGSKA (reference sequence). This CDR3 is 13 amino acids long. The germline V and J ends were trimmed by 0 bases and 7 bases, with 12 bases remaining between them. For the CDR3, the DNA is TGCAGTGCTAGAGAAGGGGGGGCGCCTGGCTACACCTTC. This sequence encodes CSAREGGAPGYTF.

This clonotype has only a few counts. The CDR3 sequence: CSVPRQAEQYF. The CDR3 nucleotides read TGCAGTGTACCCAGGCAAGCCGAGCAGTACTTC. The V gene is TRBV20-1, the J gene TRBJ2-7; D ambiguous. Germline V gene lookup returns CDR1 DFQATT and CDR2 SNEGSKA (reference sequence). The CDR3 runs 11 residues. Trimming removed 7 bases from V and 6 bases from J, with 13 bases in between.

V gene TRBV2 combines with J gene TRBJ2-7; D is perhaps TRBD1 (6 bases). The germline V gene encodes CDR1 SNHLY and CDR2 FYNNEI. The CDR3 spans 15 residues. V gave up 1 base and J gave up 2 bases, with 12 bases separating them. CDR3 protein: CASSEGQTGPYEQYF. CDR3 sequence (DNA): TGTGCCAGCAGTGAAGGTCAGACAGGTCCCTACGAGCAGTACTTC.

This chain uses TRBV4-2 with TRBJ1-4; D is possibly TRBD1 (5 bases). V lost 0 bases and J lost 6, with 11 bases in between. The germline gives CDR1 LGHNA, CDR2 YNFKEQ. CDR3 length: 15 residues. The CDR3 nucleotides read TGTGCCAGCAGCCAAGAATTTGGGGCGGATGAAAAACTGTTTTTT. Protein sequence: CASSQEFGADEKLFF.

On this clonotype itself: This could be a read error, since a much larger clone is one nucleotide away. This sequence joins TRBV7-2 and TRBJ1-6; 7 positions agree with TRBD1. The CDR3 runs to 14 residues. The germline gives CDR1 SGHTA, CDR2 FQGNSA. The CDR3: CASNPGTVDSPPHF. The CDR3 DNA reads TGTGCCAGCAATCCCGGGACAGTCGATTCACCCCCCCACTTT.

This sequence joins TRBV6-2 or TRBV6-3 and TRBJ2-7; D may be TRBD1 (6 bases). The CDR3 runs to 13 residues. Per germline, CDR1 MNHEY and CDR2 SVGEGT. Between the trimmed V and J ends, which lost 7 bases and 2 bases, there was a span of 12 bases. In nucleotides, the CDR3 is TGTGCCAGCACCGACAGGTCTCCCTACGAGCAGTACTTC. This codes for CASTDRSPYEQYF.

This clonotype was picked up a small number of times. The chain combines TRBV25-1 with TRBJ2-4, with a tentative D call TRBD1 (5 bases). This CDR3 has 18 residues. From germline, CDR1 is MGHDK and CDR2 SYGVNS. V was pared by 6 bases and J by 0 bases, with 21 bases between. The CDR3 DNA sequence: TGTGCCAGCAGGGCCAGCTCGCTGGGGCGATTAGCCAAAAACATTCAGTACTTC. It yields the protein CASRASSLGRLAKNIQYF. Full variable domain (outside the CDR3, taken from reference TRBV25-1 and TRBJ2-4): EADIYQTPRYLVIGTGKKITLECSQTMGHDKMYWYQQDPGMELHLIHYSYGVNSTEKGDLSSESTVSRIRTEHFPLTLESARPSHTSQYLCASRASSLGRLAKNIQYFGAGTRLSVL.